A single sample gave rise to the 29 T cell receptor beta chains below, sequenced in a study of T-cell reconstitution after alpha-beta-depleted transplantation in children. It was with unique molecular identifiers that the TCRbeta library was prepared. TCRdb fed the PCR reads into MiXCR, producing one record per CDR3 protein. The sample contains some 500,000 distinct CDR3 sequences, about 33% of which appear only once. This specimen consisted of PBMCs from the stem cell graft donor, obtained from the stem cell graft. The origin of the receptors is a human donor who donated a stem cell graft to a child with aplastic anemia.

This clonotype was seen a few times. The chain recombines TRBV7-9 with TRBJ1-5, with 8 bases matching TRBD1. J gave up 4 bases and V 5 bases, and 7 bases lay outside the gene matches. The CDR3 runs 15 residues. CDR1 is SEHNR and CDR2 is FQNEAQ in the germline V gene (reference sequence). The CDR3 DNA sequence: TGTGCCAGCAGCCCACAGGGGGTAGGAAATCAGCCCCAGCATTTT. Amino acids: CASSPQGVGNQPQHF.

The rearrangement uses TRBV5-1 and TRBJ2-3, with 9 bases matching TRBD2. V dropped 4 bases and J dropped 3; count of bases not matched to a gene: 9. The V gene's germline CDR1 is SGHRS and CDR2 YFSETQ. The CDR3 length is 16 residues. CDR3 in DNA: TGCGCCAGCAGCCGCCGCGCTAGCGGGGTTACAGATACGCAGTATTTT. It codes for CASSRRASGVTDTQYF.

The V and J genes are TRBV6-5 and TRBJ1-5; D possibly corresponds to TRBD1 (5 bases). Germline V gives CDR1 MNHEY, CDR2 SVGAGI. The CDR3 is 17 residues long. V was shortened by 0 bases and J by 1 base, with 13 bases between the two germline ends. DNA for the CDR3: TGTGCCAGCAGTTACTCTTTCGGGGCGGAGAGCAATCAGCCCCAGCATTTT. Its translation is CASSYSFGAESNQPQHF.

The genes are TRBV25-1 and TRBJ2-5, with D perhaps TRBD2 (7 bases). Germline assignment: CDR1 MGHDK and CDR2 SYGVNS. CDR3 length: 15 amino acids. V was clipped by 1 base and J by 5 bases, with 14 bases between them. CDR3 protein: CASSEFGGAGETQYF. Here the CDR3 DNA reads TGTGCCAGCAGTGAATTTGGGGGGGCCGGTGAGACCCAGTACTTC.

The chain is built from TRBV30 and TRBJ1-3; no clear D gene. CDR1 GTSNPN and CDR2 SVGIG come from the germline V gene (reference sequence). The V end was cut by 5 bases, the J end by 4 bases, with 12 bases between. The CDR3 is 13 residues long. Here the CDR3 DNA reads TGTGCCTGGGCAACGGGCGCCGGAAACACCATATATTTT. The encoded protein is CAWATGAGNTIYF.

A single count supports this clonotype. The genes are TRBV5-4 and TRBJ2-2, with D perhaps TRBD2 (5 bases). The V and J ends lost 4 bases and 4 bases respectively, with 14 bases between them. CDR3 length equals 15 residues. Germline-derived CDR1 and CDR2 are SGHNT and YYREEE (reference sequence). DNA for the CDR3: TGTGCCAGCAGCCCTTTAGCGCCCGGCACCGGGGAGCTGTTTTTT. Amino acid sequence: CASSPLAPGTGELFF.

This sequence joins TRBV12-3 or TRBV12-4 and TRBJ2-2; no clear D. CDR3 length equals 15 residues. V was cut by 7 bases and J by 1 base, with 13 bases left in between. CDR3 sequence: CASNTDFLNTGELFF. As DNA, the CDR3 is TGTGCCAGCAACACAGACTTCTTGAACACCGGGGAGCTGTTTTTT.

This chain's CDR3 is CSAREDRGHQPQHF. For the CDR3, the DNA is TGCAGTGCTAGAGAGGACAGGGGGCATCAGCCCCAGCATTTT. This rearrangement joins TRBV20-1 to TRBJ1-5; 11 bases are shared with TRBD1. CDR3 length: 14 amino acids. The V segment lost 0 bases and the J segment 5 bases; nucleotides outside the gene matches: 0. Germline CDR1 DFQATT, CDR2 SNEGSKA (reference sequence).

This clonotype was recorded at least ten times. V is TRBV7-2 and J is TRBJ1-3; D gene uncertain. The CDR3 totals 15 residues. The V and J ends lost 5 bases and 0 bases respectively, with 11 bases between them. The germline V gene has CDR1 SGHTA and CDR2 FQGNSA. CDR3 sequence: CASSAHKSSGNTIYF. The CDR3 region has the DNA TGTGCCAGCAGCGCCCACAAGAGCTCTGGAAACACCATATATTTT.

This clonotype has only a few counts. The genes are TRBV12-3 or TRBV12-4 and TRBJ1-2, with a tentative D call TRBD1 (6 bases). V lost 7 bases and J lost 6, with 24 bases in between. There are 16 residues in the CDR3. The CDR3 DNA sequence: TGTGCCAGCACTGTACGGAAGGGGGGAAAGGGAGATGGCTACACCTTC. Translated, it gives CASTVRKGGKGDGYTF.

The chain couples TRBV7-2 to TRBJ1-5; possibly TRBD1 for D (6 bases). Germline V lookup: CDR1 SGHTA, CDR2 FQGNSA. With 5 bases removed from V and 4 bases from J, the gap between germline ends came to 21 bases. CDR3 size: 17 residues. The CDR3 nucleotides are TGTGCCAGCAGCCCCACTCCCGGGACACCATCGAATCAGCCCCAGCATTTT. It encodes CASSPTPGTPSNQPQHF.

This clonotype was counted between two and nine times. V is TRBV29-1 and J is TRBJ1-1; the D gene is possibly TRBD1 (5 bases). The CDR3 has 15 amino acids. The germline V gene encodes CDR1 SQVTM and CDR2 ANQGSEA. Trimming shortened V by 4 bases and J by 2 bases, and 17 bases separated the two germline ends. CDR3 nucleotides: TGCAGCGTTGTAGATGGACAATTTCGTAACACTGAAGCTTTCTTT. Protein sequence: CSVVDGQFRNTEAFF.

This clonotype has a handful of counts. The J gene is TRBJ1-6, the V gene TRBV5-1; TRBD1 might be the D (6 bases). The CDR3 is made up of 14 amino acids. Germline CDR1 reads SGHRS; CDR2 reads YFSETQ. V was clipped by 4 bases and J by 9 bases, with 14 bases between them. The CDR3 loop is CASSRADSRSPLHF. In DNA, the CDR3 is TGCGCCAGCAGCCGCGCGGACAGTCGTTCACCCCTCCACTTT.

The CDR3 spells CASSSSFEGDTQYF. CDR3 coding DNA: TGTGCCAGCAGCTCCAGTTTTGAAGGGGACACGCAGTATTTT. This chain connects TRBV9 to TRBJ2-3; tentatively, D is TRBD1 or TRBD2 (5 bases each). The length of the CDR3 is 14 residues. Germline values: CDR1 SGDLS, CDR2 YYNGEE. V was trimmed by 4 bases and J by 9 bases, leaving 18 bases between them.

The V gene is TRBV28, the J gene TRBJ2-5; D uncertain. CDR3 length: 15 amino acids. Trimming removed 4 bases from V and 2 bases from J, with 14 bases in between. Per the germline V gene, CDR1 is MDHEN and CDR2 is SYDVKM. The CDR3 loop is CASSYYSFSQETQYF. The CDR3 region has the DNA TGTGCCAGCAGTTACTACAGCTTTTCTCAAGAGACCCAGTACTTC.

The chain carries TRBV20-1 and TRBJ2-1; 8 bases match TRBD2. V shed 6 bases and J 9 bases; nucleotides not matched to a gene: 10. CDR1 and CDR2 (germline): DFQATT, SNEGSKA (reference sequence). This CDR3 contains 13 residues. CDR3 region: CSARRTSLGEQFF. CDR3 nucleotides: TGCAGTGCCCGAAGGACTAGCCTGGGTGAGCAGTTCTTC.

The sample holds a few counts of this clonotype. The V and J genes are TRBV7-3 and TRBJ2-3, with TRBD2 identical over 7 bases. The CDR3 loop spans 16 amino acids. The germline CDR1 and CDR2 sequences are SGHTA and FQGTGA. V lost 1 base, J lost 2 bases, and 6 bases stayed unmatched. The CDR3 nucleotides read TGTGCCAGCAGCTTAAGGGCCGGGACTAACACAGATACGCAGTATTTT. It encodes CASSLRAGTNTDTQYF. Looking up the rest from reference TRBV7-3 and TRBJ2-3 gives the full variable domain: GAGVSQTPSNKVTEKGKYVELRCDPISGHTALYWYRQSLGQGPEFLIYFQGTGAADDSGLPNDRFFAVRPEGSVSTLKIQRTERGDSAVYLCASSLRAGTNTDTQYFGPGTRLTVL.

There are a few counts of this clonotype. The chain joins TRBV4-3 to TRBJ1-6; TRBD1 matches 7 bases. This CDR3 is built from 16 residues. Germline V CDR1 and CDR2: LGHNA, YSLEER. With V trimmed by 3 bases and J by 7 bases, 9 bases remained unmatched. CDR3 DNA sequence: TGCGCCAGCAGCCATGGGGTGAGGACAGGAAATTCACCCCTCCACTTT. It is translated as CASSHGVRTGNSPLHF.

The chain's CDR3 is CASSYRPVYEQYF. DNA for the CDR3: TGTGCCAGCAGTTACCGGCCCGTATACGAGCAGTACTTC. V gene TRBV6-2 or TRBV6-3 combines with J gene TRBJ2-7; D not resolved. Per the germline V gene, CDR1 is MNHEY and CDR2 is SVGEGT. CDR3 length: 13 residues. The V end was cut by 2 bases, the J end by 4 bases, with 9 bases between.

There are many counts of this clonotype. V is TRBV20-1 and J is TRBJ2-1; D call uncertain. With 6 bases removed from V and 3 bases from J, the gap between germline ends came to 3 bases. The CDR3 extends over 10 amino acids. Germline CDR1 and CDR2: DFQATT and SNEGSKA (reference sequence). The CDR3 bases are TGCAGTGCCTTCTACAATGAGCAGTTCTTC. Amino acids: CSAFYNEQFF.

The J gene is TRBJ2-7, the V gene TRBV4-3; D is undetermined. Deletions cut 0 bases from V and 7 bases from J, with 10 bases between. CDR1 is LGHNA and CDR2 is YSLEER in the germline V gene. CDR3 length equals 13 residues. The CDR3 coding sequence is TGCGCCAGCAGCCAAGAAGGGTTCAGGGAGCAGTACTTC. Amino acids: CASSQEGFREQYF.

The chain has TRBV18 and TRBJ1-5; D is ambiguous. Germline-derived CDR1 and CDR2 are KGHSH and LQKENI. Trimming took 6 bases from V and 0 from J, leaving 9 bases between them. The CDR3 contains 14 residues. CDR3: CASSREHSNQPQHF. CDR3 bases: TGTGCCAGCTCCCGGGAGCATAGCAATCAGCCCCAGCATTTT.

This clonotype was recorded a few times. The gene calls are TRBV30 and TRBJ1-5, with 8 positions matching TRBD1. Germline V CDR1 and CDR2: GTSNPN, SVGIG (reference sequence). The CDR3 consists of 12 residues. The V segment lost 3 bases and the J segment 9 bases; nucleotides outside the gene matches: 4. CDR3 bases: TGTGCCTGGAGCCCACAGGGGGGGCCCCAGCATTTT. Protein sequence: CAWSPQGGPQHF.

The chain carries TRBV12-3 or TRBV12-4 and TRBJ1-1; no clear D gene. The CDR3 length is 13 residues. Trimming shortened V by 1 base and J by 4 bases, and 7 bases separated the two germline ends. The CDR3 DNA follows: TGTGCCAGCAGTTTAGACTGGAGCACTGAAGCTTTCTTT. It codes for CASSLDWSTEAFF.

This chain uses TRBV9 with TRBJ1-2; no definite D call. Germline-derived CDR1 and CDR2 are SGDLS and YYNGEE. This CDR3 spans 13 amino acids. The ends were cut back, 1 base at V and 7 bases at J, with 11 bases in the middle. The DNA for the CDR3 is TGTGCCAGCAGCGTAAGTCAGAAACGTGGCTACACCTTC. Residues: CASSVSQKRGYTF.

CDR3 residues: CASSSSLGSGMGTDTQYF. Written as DNA, the CDR3 is TGTGCCAGCAGCTCCTCCCTGGGTAGCGGGATGGGCACAGATACGCAGTATTTT. The chain uses TRBV7-8 and TRBJ2-3, with 8 bases identical to TRBD2. This CDR3 has 18 amino acids. V shed 4 bases, J shed 1 base, and the junction held 13 bases outside the gene matches. The germline V gene has CDR1 SGHVS and CDR2 FQNEAQ.

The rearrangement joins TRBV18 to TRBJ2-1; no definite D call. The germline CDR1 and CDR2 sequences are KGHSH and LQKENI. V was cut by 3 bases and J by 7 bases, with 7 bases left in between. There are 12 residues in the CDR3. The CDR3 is CASSPEENEQFF. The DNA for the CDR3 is TGTGCCAGCTCACCGGAAGAGAATGAGCAGTTCTTC.

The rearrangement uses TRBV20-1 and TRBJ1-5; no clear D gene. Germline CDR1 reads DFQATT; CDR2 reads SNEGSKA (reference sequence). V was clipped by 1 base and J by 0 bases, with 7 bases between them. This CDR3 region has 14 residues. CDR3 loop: CSARAGYSNQPQHF. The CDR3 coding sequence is TGCAGTGCTAGAGCCGGGTATAGCAATCAGCCCCAGCATTTT.

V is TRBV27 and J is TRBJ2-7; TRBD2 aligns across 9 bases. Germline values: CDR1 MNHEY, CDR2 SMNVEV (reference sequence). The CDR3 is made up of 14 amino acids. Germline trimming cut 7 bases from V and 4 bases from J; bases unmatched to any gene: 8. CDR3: CASNPGLAYYEQYF. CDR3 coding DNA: TGTGCCAGCAACCCGGGACTAGCTTATTACGAGCAGTACTTC.